This is a list of T cell receptor beta chains from one sample in a study of T cell repertoires in cytomegalovirus infection. What these receptors recognize is not known. TCRdb re-analysed the reads in MiXCR, keeping a single row per CDR3 protein. The sample contains hundreds of thousands of distinct CDR3 sequences, approximately 29% of which appear only once. Sequenced material: cultured CD8+ T cells from PBMCs, taken from culture after CMV antigen stimulation. The receptors shown here come from a human donor in good health (CMV status not recorded). Some clones in this sample may be carry-over from other donors' samples. Both conserved end residues are part of each CDR3. D genes are given only for firm matches. Size values are once, few and many counts, or a class for expanded clones, and some rows have none.

abundance: -
j_gene: TRBJ1-5
v_gene: TRBV12-3/TRBV12-4
d_gene: -
CDR3nt: TGTGCCAGCAGTTTAAGTCCAGGGGAGTCTTATAGCAATCAGCCCCAGCATTTT
CDR3aa: CASSLSPGESYSNQPQHF

abundance: -
j_gene: TRBJ2-5
v_gene: TRBV20-1
d_gene: -
CDR3nt: TGCAGTGCTAGAGATGGACAGATCTTTGTTCAAGAGACCCAGTACTTC
CDR3aa: CSARDGQIFVQETQYF

abundance: few
j_gene: TRBJ1-6
v_gene: TRBV7-2
d_gene: -
CDR3nt: TGTGCCAGCAGCTACTCCGGGACCGCGGACCCCCTCCACTTT
CDR3aa: CASSYSGTADPLHF

abundance: many
j_gene: TRBJ2-7
v_gene: TRBV12-3/TRBV12-4
d_gene: TRBD2
CDR3nt: TGTGCCAGCAGCGTTAGCGGGGGTTCCTACGAGCAGTACTTC
CDR3aa: CASSVSGGSYEQYF

abundance: -
j_gene: TRBJ1-2
v_gene: TRBV28
d_gene: -
CDR3nt: TGTGCCTCCTCCGAGGGGGATGATGGCTACACCTTC
CDR3aa: CASSEGDDGYTF

abundance: -
j_gene: TRBJ2-3
v_gene: TRBV19
d_gene: -
CDR3nt: TGTGCCGGTAGTATACGGACCGCGGGACCTAGCACAGATACGCAGTATTTT
CDR3aa: CAGSIRTAGPSTDTQYF

abundance: -
j_gene: TRBJ2-3
v_gene: TRBV7-9
d_gene: -
CDR3nt: TGTGCCAGCAGCCAAAGAGTCCCCCCCACAGATACGCAGTATTTT
CDR3aa: CASSQRVPPTDTQYF

abundance: few
j_gene: TRBJ1-5
v_gene: TRBV4-3
d_gene: TRBD1
CDR3nt: TGCGCCAGCAGCCAGAACAGGGGGGTTGGTAATCAGCCCCAGCATTTT
CDR3aa: CASSQNRGVGNQPQHF

abundance: -
j_gene: TRBJ2-3
v_gene: TRBV9
d_gene: -
CDR3nt: TGTGCCAGCAGCGTAGCAGGGACTAGCACAGATACGCAGTATTTT
CDR3aa: CASSVAGTSTDTQYF

abundance: -
j_gene: TRBJ2-1
v_gene: TRBV7-2
d_gene: TRBD2
CDR3nt: TGTGCCACCCAGCCGGGGGGAGGTTTATACAATGAGCAGTTCTTC
CDR3aa: CATQPGGGLYNEQFF

abundance: -
j_gene: TRBJ1-1
v_gene: TRBV7-9
d_gene: -
CDR3nt: TGTGCCAGCAGCCCCAAGAGGGGAACTGAAGCTTTCTTT
CDR3aa: CASSPKRGTEAFF

abundance: few
j_gene: TRBJ2-5
v_gene: TRBV11-3
d_gene: TRBD1
CDR3nt: TGTGCCAGCAGCCTCTACGGGACAGTCCAAGAGACCCAGTACTTC
CDR3aa: CASSLYGTVQETQYF

abundance: -
j_gene: TRBJ2-2
v_gene: TRBV5-6
d_gene: TRBD1
CDR3nt: TGTGCCAGCAGCCTTGGGACAGCTCGATCCAACACCGGGGAGCTGTTTTTT
CDR3aa: CASSLGTARSNTGELFF

abundance: -
j_gene: TRBJ1-1
v_gene: TRBV6-5
d_gene: -
CDR3nt: TGTGCCAGCAGTTCGGGCCAAAACAAGGGGTGGGCTGAAGCTTTCTTT
CDR3aa: CASSSGQNKGWAEAFF

abundance: -
j_gene: TRBJ2-1
v_gene: TRBV6-2/TRBV6-3
d_gene: TRBD2
CDR3nt: TGTGCCAGCAGTTACTCGGCAGCTAGCGGGTATGAGCAGTTCTTC
CDR3aa: CASSYSAASGYEQFF

abundance: -
j_gene: TRBJ2-2
v_gene: TRBV5-1
d_gene: -
CDR3nt: TGCGCCAGCAGCGGGGCAGACCTAGGGACCGGGGAGCTGTTTTTT
CDR3aa: CASSGADLGTGELFF

abundance: few
j_gene: TRBJ1-5
v_gene: TRBV12-3/TRBV12-4
d_gene: -
CDR3nt: TGTGCCAGCGGGATGCGGGCCCCAGATAATCAGCCCCAGCATTTT
CDR3aa: CASGMRAPDNQPQHF

abundance: few
j_gene: TRBJ2-5
v_gene: TRBV6-1
d_gene: -
CDR3nt: TGTGCCAGCAGTGAAGATGGGTTGAGGGGTGAGACCCAGTACTTC
CDR3aa: CASSEDGLRGETQYF

abundance: -
j_gene: TRBJ2-3
v_gene: TRBV10-3
d_gene: TRBD2
CDR3nt: TGTGCCATCAGTGAGAGGCTAGCGGACTTCACAGATACGCAGTATTTT
CDR3aa: CAISERLADFTDTQYF

abundance: -
j_gene: TRBJ1-5
v_gene: TRBV9
d_gene: -
CDR3nt: TGTGCCAGCAGCGTCTTAGGAGACCAGCCCCAGCATTTT
CDR3aa: CASSVLGDQPQHF